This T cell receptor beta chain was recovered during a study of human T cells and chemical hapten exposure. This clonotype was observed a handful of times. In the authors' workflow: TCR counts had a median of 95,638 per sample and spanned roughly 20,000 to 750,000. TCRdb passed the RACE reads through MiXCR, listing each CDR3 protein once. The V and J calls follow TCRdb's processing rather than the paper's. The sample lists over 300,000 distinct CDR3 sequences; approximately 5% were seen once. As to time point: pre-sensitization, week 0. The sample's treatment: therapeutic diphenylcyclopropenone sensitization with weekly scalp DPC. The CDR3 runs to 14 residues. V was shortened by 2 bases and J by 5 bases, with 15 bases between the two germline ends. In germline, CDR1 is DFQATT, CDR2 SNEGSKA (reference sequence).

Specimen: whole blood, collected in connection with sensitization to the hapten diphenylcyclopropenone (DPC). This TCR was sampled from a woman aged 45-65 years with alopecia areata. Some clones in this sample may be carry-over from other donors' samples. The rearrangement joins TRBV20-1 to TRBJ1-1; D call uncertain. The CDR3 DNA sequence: TGCAGTGCTAGACTCCGCTCGGGAGATACTGAAGCTTTCTTT. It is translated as CSARLRSGDTEAFF.